This T cell receptor beta chain emerged from a study of T-cell reconstitution after alpha-beta-depleted transplantation in children. Study results and limitations: The authors attributed T-cell counts and diversity one year after transplant mostly to newly produced T cells.

This sample's TCRbeta library carried unique molecular identifier barcodes. TCRdb processed the PCR reads anew with MiXCR; each CDR3 protein has one entry. The sample holds 150,000 to 250,000 distinct CDR3 sequences; roughly 6.3% are singletons and the top ten take under 5%. The CDR3 sequence is 14 residues long. Germline-derived CDR1 and CDR2 are SGHVS and FNYEAQ. Trimming took 4 bases from V and 7 from J, leaving 11 bases between them. This clonotype was found many times. Its antigen is currently unknown. The receptor's source is a girl in the first two years of life with combined immunodeficiency, due to receive a stem cell transplant. The sample consisted of PBMCs, taken before TCRalphabeta/CD19-depleted stem cell transplant. This chain links TRBV7-6 with TRBJ1-6; D gene unclear. CDR3 DNA sequence: TGTGCCAGCAGCTCGAAGGCGGGGAATTCACCCCTCCACTTT. Translation gives CASSSKAGNSPLHF. Full variable domain (outside the CDR3, taken from reference TRBV7-6 and TRBJ1-6): GAGVSQSPRYKVTKRGQDVALRCDPISGHVSLYWYRQALGQGPEFLTYFNYEAQQDKSGLPNDRFSAERPEGSISTLTIQRTEQRDSAMYRCASSSKAGNSPLHFGNGTRLTVT.